These 7 T cell receptor beta chains were all obtained from the same sample, sequenced in a study of T cell responses to AZD1222 COVID-19 vaccine. Profiled with immunoSEQ multiplex PCR; TCRdb holds only in-frame clones, not every one. The profile shows about 270,000 clones, almost 95% of them singletons. Sequences were derived from peripheral blood, sampled 28 days after the second AZD1222 dose. The source of these receptors is an adult who received the AZD1222 COVID-19 vaccine.

The V and J genes are TRBV28 and TRBJ1-1, with a tentative D call TRBD1 (5 bases). Deletions cut 10 bases from V and 4 bases from J, with 19 bases between. This CDR3 is 14 amino acids long. CDR1 is MDHEN, CDR2 SYDVKM, per germline. CDR3 sequence: CATVGEGRGTEAFF. The CDR3 DNA reads TGTGCCACCGTGGGGGAAGGGAGGGGCACTGAAGCTTTCTTT. Full variable domain (outside the CDR3, taken from reference TRBV28 and TRBJ1-1): DVKVTQSSRYLVKRTGEKVFLECVQDMDHENMFWYRQDPGLGLRLIYFSYDVKMKEKGDIPEGYSVSREKKERFSLILESASTNQTSMYLCATVGEGRGTEAFFGQGTRLTVV.

The chain combines TRBV4-3 with TRBJ1-4; no clear D. CDR3 length: 14 residues. Trimming stripped 0 bases from V and 11 bases from J, with 13 bases between. In germline, CDR1 is LGHNA, CDR2 YSLEER. The CDR3 here is CASSQEMSSQKLFF. DNA of the CDR3: TGCGCCAGCAGCCAAGAGATGAGCAGTCAGAAACTGTTTTTT.

This clone was observed many times. This rearrangement joins TRBV9 to TRBJ2-1; 7 bases match TRBD2. This CDR3 is built from 15 residues. J gave up 3 bases and V 0 bases, and 3 bases lay outside the gene matches. Germline assignment: CDR1 SGDLS and CDR2 YYNGEE. The CDR3 spells CASSVAGDYYNEQFF. The CDR3, as DNA: TGTGCCAGCAGCGTAGCTGGGGACTACTACAATGAGCAGTTCTTC.

J is TRBJ2-7 and V is TRBV9; possibly TRBD1 or TRBD2 for D (5 bases each). The CDR3 has 14 residues. The germline V gene has CDR1 SGDLS and CDR2 YYNGEE. V lost 2 bases and J 2 bases, leaving 11 bases between the germline ends. This CDR3 is CASSVRGPTYEQYF. The DNA of the CDR3 is TGTGCCAGCAGCGTCCGGGGCCCTACCTACGAGCAGTACTTC.

The chain recombines TRBV19 with TRBJ1-1; possible D gene TRBD1, 6 bases. This CDR3 is 13 amino acids long. The germline CDR1 and CDR2 sequences are LNHDA and SQIVND (reference sequence). V lost 5 bases and J lost 6, with 13 bases in between. Here the CDR3 DNA reads TGTGCCAGTAGTGACAGGCCTGGGGCTGAAGCTTTCTTT. This translates into CASSDRPGAEAFF.

This clone was recorded once. V gene TRBV29-1 combines with J gene TRBJ2-7; TRBD1 aligns across 7 bases. V dropped 7 bases and J dropped 0; count of bases not matched to a gene: 3. The CDR3 spans 12 residues. Per germline, CDR1 SQVTM and CDR2 ANQGSEA. The CDR3 nucleotides read TGCAGCGGCCGGGACAGCTCCTACGAGCAGTACTTC. It encodes CSGRDSSYEQYF.

This clone was observed a single time. The rearrangement links TRBV28 to TRBJ2-1; D is ambiguous. Per the germline V gene, CDR1 is MDHEN and CDR2 is SYDVKM. This CDR3 is built from 14 residues. V lost 6 bases and J 4 bases, leaving 13 bases between the germline ends. CDR3 sequence (DNA): TGTGCCAGCAGCCTTGAGCCCGTTTACAATGAGCAGTTCTTC. It specifies CASSLEPVYNEQFF.